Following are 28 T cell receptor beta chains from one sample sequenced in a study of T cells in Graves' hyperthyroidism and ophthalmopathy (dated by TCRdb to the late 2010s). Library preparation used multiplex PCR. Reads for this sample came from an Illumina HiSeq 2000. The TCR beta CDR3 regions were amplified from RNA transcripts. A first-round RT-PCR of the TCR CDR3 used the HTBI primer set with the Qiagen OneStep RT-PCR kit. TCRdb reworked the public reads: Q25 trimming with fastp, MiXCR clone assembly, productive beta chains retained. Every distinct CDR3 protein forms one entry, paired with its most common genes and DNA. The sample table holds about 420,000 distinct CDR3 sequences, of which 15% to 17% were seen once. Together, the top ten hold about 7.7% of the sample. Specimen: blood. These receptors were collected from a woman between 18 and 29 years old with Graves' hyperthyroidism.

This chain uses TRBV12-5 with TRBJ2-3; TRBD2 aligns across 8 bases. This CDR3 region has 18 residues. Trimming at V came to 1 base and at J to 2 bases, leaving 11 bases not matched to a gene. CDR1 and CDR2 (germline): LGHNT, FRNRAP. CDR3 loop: CASGLANKLSGATDTQYF. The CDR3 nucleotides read TGTGCTAGTGGTTTGGCAAATAAACTTAGCGGGGCCACAGATACGCAGTATTTT. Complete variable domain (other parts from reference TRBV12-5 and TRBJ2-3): DARVTQTPRHKVTEMGQEVTMRCQPILGHNTVFWYRQTMMQGLELLAYFRNRAPLDDSGMPKDRFSAEMPDATLATLKIQPSEPRDSAVYFCASGLANKLSGATDTQYFGPGTRLTVL.

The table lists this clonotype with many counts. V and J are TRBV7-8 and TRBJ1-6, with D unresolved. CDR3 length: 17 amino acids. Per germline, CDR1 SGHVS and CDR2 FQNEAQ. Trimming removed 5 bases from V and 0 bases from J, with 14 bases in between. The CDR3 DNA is TGTGCCAGCAGCCTGAATGCTAGGAGCTCCTATAATTCACCCCTCCACTTT. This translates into CASSLNARSSYNSPLHF.

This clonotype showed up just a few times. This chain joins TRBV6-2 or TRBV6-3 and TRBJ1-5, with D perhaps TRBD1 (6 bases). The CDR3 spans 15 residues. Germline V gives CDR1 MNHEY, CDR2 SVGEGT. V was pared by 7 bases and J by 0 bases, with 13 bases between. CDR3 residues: CASMMDRYSNQPQHF. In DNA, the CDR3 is TGTGCCAGCATGATGGACAGATATAGCAATCAGCCCCAGCATTTT.

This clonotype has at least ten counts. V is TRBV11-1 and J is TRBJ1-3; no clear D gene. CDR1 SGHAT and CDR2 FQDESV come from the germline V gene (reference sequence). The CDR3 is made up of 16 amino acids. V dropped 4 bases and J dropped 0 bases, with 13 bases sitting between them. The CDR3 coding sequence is TGTGCCAGCAGCTACGACGGACGGAGCTCTGGAAACACCATATATTTT. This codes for CASSYDGRSSGNTIYF.

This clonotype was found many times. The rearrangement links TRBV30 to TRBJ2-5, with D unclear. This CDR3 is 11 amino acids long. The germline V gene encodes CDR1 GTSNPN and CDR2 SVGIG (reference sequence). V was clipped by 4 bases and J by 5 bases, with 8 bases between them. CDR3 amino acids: CAWKNLETQYF. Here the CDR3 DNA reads TGTGCCTGGAAAAACCTGGAGACCCAGTACTTC.

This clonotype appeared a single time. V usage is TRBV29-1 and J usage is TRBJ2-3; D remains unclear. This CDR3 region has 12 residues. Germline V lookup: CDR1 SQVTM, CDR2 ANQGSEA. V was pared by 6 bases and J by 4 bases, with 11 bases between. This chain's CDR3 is CSVLLGSDTQYF. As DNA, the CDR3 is TGCAGCGTCCTATTAGGTTCAGATACGCAGTATTTT.

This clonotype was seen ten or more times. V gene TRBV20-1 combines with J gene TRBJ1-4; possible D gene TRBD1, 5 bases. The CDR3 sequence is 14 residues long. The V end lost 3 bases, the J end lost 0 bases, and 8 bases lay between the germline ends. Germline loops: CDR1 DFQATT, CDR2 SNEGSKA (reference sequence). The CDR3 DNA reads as TGCAGTGCTAGGCAGGGTGCAACTAATGAAAAACTGTTTTTT. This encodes CSARQGATNEKLFF.

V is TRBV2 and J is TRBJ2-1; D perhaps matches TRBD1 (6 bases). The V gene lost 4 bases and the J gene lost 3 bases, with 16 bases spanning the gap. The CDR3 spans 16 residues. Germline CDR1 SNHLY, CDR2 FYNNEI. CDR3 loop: CASSGLTADSYNEQFF. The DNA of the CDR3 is TGTGCCAGCAGTGGTCTGACAGCGGACAGCTACAATGAGCAGTTCTTC.

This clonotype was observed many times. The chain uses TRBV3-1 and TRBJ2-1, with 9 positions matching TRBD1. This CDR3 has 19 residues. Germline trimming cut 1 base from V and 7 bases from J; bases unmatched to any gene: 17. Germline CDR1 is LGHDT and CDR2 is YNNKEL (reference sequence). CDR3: CASSQAPRASGGTGNEQFF. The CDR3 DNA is TGTGCCAGCAGCCAAGCTCCAAGGGCTTCAGGCGGGACAGGGAATGAGCAGTTCTTC.

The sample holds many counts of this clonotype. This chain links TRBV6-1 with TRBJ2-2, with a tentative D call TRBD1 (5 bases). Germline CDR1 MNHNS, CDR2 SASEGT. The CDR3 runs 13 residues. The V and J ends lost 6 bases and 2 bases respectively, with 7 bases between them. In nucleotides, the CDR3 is TGTGCCAGCAGGGGGCCAAACACCGGGGAGCTGTTTTTT. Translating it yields CASRGPNTGELFF.

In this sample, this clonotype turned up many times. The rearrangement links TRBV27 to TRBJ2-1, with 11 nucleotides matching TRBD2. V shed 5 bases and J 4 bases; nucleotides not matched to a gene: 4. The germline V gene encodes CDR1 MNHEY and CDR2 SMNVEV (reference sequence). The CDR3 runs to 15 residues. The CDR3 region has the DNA TGTGCCAGCAGTCCCGGGACTAGCGGATACAATGAGCAGTTCTTC. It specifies CASSPGTSGYNEQFF.

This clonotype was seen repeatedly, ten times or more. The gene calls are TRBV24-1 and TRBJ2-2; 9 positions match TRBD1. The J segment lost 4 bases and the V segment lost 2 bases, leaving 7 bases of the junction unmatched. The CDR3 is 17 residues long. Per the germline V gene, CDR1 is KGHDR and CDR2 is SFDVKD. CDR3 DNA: TGTGCCACCAGTGATTCCGGGACAGGGAGAGGCACCGGGGAGCTGTTTTTT. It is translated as CATSDSGTGRGTGELFF.

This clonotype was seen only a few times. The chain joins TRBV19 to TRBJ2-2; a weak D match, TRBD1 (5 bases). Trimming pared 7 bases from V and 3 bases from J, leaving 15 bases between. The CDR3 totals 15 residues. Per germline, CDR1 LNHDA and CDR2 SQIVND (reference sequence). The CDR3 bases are TGTGCCAGTATGCCCCAGGGAAGGGACACCGGGGAGCTGTTTTTT. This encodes CASMPQGRDTGELFF.

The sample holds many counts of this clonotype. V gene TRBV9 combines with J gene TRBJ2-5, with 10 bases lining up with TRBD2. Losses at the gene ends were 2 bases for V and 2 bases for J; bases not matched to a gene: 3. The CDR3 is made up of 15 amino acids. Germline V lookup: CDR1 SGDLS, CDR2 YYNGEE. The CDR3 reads CASSVLAGEQETQYF. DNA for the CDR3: TGTGCCAGCAGCGTTCTAGCGGGGGAACAAGAGACCCAGTACTTC.

CDR3 sequence: CASSQNGLADTKNIQYF. DNA of the CDR3: TGCGCCAGCAGCCAGAACGGACTAGCGGATACCAAAAACATTCAGTACTTC. This chain uses TRBV4-1 with TRBJ2-4, with 10 positions matching TRBD2. The trim removed 3 bases at V and 2 bases at J, leaving 7 bases unmatched. This CDR3 comprises 17 residues. Germline V gene lookup returns CDR1 MGHRA and CDR2 YSYEKL.

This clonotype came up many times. The CDR3 loop reads CASSPLGHQETQYF. The CDR3 DNA reads as TGTGCCAGCAGCCCCCTGGGGCACCAAGAGACCCAGTACTTC. The chain carries TRBV16 and TRBJ2-5; weak D call: TRBD1 (5 bases). Per germline, CDR1 KGHSY and CDR2 FQNENV. The CDR3 runs 14 residues. Between the trimmed V and J ends, which lost 4 bases and 0 bases, there was a span of 9 bases.

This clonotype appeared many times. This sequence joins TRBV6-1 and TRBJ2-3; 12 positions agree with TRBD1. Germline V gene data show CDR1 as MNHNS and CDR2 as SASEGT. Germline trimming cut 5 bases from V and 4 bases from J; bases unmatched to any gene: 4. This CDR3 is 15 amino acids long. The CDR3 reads CASSTGTGGADTQYF. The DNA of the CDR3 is TGTGCCAGCAGTACCGGGACAGGGGGCGCAGATACGCAGTATTTT.

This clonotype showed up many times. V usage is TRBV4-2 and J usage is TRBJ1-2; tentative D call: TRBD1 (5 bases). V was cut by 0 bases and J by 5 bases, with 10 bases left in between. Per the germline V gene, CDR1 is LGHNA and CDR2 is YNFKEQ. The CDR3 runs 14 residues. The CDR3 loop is CASSQEGGEYGYTF. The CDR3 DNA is TGTGCCAGCAGCCAAGAGGGGGGAGAGTATGGCTACACCTTC.

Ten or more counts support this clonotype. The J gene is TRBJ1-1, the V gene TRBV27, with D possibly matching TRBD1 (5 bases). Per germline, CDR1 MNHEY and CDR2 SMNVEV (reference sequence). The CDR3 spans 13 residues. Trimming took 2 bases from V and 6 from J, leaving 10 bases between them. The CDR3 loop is CASSLRQGAEAFF. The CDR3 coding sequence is TGTGCCAGCAGTTTAAGGCAGGGAGCTGAAGCTTTCTTT.

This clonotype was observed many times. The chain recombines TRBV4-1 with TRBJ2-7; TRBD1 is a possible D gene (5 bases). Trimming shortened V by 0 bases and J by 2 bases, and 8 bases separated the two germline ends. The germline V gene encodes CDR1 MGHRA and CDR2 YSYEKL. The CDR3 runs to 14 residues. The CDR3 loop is CASSQEQATYEQYF. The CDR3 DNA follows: TGCGCCAGCAGCCAAGAACAGGCAACCTACGAGCAGTACTTC.

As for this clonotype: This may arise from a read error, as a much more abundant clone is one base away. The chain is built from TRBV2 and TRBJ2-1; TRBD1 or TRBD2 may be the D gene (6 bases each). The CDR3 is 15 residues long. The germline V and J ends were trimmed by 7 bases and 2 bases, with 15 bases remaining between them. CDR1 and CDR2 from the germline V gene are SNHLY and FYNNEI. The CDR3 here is CASTTGAPTYNEQFF. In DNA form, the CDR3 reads TGTGCCAGCACTACGGGGGCTCCGACCTACAATGAGCAGTTCTTC.

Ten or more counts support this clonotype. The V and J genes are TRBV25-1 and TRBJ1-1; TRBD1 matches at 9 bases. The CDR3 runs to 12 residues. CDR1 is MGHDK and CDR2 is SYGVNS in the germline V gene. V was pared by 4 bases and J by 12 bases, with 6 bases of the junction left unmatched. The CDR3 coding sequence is TGTGCCAGCAGTGTGGGACAGGGCGTAACTTTCTTT. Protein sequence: CASSVGQGVTFF. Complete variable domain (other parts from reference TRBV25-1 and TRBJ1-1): EADIYQTPRYLVIGTGKKITLECSQTMGHDKMYWYQQDPGMELHLIHYSYGVNSTEKGDLSSESTVSRIRTEHFPLTLESARPSHTSQYLCASSVGQGVTFFGQGTRLTVV.

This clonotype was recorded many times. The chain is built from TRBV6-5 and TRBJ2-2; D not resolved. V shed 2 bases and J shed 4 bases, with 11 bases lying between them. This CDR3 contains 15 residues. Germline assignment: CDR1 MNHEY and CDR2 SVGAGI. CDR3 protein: CASSYLSHGTGELFF. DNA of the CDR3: TGTGCCAGCAGTTACCTTAGCCACGGCACCGGGGAGCTGTTTTTT.

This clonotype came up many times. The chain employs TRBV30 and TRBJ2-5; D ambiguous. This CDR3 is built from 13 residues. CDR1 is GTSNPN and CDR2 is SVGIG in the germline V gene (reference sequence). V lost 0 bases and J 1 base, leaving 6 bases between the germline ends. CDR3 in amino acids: CAWSVHSQETQYF. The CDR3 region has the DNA TGTGCCTGGAGTGTACATAGCCAAGAGACCCAGTACTTC.

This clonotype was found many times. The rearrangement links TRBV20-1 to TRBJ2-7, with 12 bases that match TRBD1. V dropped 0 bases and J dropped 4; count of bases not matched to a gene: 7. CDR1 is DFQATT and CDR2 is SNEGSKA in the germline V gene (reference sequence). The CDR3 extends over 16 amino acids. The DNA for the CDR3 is TGCAGTGCTAGAGAAAGACCGGGACAGGGGGCTTACGAGCAGTACTTC. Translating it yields CSARERPGQGAYEQYF.

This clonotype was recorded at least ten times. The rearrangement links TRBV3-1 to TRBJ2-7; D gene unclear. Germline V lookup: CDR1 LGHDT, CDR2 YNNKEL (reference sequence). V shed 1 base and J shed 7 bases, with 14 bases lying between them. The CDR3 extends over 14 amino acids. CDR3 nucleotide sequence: TGTGCCAGCAGCCAAGGGTCAGCCTTTGGAGAGCAGTACTTC. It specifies CASSQGSAFGEQYF.

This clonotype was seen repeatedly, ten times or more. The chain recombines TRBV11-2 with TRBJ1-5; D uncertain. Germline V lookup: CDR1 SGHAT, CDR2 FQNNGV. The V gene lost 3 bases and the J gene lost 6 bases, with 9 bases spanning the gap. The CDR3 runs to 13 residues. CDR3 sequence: CASSFSGSQPQHF. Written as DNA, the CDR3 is TGTGCCAGCAGCTTCTCGGGCAGTCAGCCCCAGCATTTT.

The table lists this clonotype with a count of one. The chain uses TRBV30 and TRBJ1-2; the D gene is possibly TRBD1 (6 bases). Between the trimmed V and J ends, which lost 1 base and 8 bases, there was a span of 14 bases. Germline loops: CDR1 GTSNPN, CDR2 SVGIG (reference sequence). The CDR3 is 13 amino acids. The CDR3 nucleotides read TGTGCCTGGAGTGCCGAGACAGGAAAAGGCTACACCTTC. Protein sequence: CAWSAETGKGYTF.